The 9 T cell receptor beta chains given below trace back to one sample, sequenced in a study of T-cell reconstitution after alpha-beta-depleted transplantation in children. During its preparation, the TCRbeta library received unique molecular identifiers. TCRdb itself ran the PCR reads through MiXCR, one entry per CDR3 protein. The sample holds 230,000 or so distinct CDR3 sequences; 12% are singletons and the top ten take roughly 2.6%. The specimen comprised PBMCs from the stem cell graft donor, sampled from the stem cell graft. Receptors originate from a human donor who donated a stem cell graft to a child with acute lymphoblastic leukemia.

This clonotype occurred many times. The gene calls are TRBV5-1 and TRBJ1-1, with 9 bases matching TRBD1. The CDR3 is made up of 15 amino acids. Per germline, CDR1 SGHRS and CDR2 YFSETQ. Germline trimming cut 4 bases from V and 6 bases from J; bases unmatched to any gene: 10. The CDR3 DNA reads TGCGCCAGCAGCGTGACTGGGACAGGGAATGCTGAAGCTTTCTTT. It yields the protein CASSVTGTGNAEAFF.

This clonotype was seen more than once but under ten times. The genes are TRBV20-1 and TRBJ2-7; D possibly corresponds to TRBD1 (5 bases). The germline V and J ends were trimmed by 5 bases and 1 base, with 12 bases remaining between them. This CDR3 is 13 amino acids long. Germline CDR1 and CDR2: DFQATT and SNEGSKA (reference sequence). The CDR3 nucleotides read TGCAGTGCTCCGAATAGGGGTTCCTACGAGCAGTACTTC. It specifies CSAPNRGSYEQYF.

This clonotype was seen a handful of times. The chain is built from TRBV12-3 or TRBV12-4 and TRBJ2-4; 9 bases line up with TRBD1. This CDR3 has 13 amino acids. V dropped 8 bases and J dropped 4; count of bases not matched to a gene: 3. The CDR3 loop is CASGGQGKNIQYF. In DNA, the CDR3 is TGTGCCAGCGGGGGACAGGGTAAAAACATTCAGTACTTC.

This clonotype was observed at least ten times. The CDR3 loop reads CASSPPGTGVTDTQYF. CDR3 nucleotide sequence: TGTGCCAGCTCACCTCCCGGGACAGGGGTAACAGATACGCAGTATTTT. The chain carries TRBV18 and TRBJ2-3, with 10 bases matching TRBD1. The germline V gene has CDR1 KGHSH and CDR2 LQKENI. V was pared by 3 bases and J by 3 bases, with 6 bases of the junction left unmatched. This CDR3 contains 16 residues.

This clonotype was seen ten or more times. CDR3 sequence (DNA): TGTGCCAGCAGCCAAGATTCGGGCCGCCCCGAAGGAGCTTTCTTT. This sequence encodes CASSQDSGRPEGAFF. The chain combines TRBV3-1 with TRBJ1-1, with no clear D. CDR3 length: 15 amino acids. Germline V gene sequence: CDR1 LGHDT, CDR2 YNNKEL (reference sequence). Trimming removed 0 bases from V and 10 bases from J, with 18 bases in between. Combining the CDR3 with reference TRBV3-1 and TRBJ1-1 gives the whole variable domain DTAVSQTPKYLVTQMGNDKSIKCEQNLGHDTMYWYKQDSKKFLKIMFSYNNKELIINETVPNRFSPKSPDKAHLNLHINSLELGDSAVYFCASSQDSGRPEGAFFGQGTRLTVV.

This clonotype was counted at least ten times. The DNA for the CDR3 is TGTGCCAGCAGCTTGGAGGAGGGCTCGAAGACCCAGTACTTC. Protein product: CASSLEEGSKTQYF. The J gene is TRBJ2-5, the V gene TRBV5-6; a weak D match, TRBD2 (6 bases). Looked up from germline, CDR1 is SGHDT and CDR2 is YYEEEE. CDR3 size: 14 residues. V lost 0 bases and J lost 6, with 12 bases in between.

Many counts were recorded for this clonotype. The chain uses TRBV29-1 and TRBJ2-2, with D possibly TRBD1 on 5 matching bases. The CDR3 has 14 residues. The V and J ends lost 5 bases and 1 base respectively, with 11 bases between them. Germline CDR1 is SQVTM and CDR2 is ANQGSEA. The CDR3 coding sequence is TGCAGCGTTAGGCAGGGCCTGAACACCGGGGAGCTGTTTTTT. Its protein product is CSVRQGLNTGELFF.

This clonotype has a count of ten or more. The rearrangement links TRBV20-1 to TRBJ1-1, with 7 bases lining up with TRBD1. The CDR3 sequence is 14 residues long. V lost 0 bases, J lost 7 bases, and 8 bases stayed unmatched. Germline V gene data show CDR1 as DFQATT and CDR2 as SNEGSKA (reference sequence). The CDR3 DNA sequence: TGCAGTGCTAGAGACGCCATTGCAGGGGGTGAAGCTTTCTTT. Translating it yields CSARDAIAGGEAFF.

This clonotype was recorded many times. CDR3 sequence: CATSDLGDRGGTDTQYF. The CDR3, as DNA: TGTGCCACCAGTGATCTGGGAGACAGGGGTGGCACAGATACGCAGTATTTT. The chain carries TRBV24-1 and TRBJ2-3; 8 bases align to TRBD1. Germline V CDR1 and CDR2: KGHDR, SFDVKD. V trimming: 3 bases; J trimming: 1 base; junction bases outside the gene matches: 8. The CDR3 is 17 residues long.